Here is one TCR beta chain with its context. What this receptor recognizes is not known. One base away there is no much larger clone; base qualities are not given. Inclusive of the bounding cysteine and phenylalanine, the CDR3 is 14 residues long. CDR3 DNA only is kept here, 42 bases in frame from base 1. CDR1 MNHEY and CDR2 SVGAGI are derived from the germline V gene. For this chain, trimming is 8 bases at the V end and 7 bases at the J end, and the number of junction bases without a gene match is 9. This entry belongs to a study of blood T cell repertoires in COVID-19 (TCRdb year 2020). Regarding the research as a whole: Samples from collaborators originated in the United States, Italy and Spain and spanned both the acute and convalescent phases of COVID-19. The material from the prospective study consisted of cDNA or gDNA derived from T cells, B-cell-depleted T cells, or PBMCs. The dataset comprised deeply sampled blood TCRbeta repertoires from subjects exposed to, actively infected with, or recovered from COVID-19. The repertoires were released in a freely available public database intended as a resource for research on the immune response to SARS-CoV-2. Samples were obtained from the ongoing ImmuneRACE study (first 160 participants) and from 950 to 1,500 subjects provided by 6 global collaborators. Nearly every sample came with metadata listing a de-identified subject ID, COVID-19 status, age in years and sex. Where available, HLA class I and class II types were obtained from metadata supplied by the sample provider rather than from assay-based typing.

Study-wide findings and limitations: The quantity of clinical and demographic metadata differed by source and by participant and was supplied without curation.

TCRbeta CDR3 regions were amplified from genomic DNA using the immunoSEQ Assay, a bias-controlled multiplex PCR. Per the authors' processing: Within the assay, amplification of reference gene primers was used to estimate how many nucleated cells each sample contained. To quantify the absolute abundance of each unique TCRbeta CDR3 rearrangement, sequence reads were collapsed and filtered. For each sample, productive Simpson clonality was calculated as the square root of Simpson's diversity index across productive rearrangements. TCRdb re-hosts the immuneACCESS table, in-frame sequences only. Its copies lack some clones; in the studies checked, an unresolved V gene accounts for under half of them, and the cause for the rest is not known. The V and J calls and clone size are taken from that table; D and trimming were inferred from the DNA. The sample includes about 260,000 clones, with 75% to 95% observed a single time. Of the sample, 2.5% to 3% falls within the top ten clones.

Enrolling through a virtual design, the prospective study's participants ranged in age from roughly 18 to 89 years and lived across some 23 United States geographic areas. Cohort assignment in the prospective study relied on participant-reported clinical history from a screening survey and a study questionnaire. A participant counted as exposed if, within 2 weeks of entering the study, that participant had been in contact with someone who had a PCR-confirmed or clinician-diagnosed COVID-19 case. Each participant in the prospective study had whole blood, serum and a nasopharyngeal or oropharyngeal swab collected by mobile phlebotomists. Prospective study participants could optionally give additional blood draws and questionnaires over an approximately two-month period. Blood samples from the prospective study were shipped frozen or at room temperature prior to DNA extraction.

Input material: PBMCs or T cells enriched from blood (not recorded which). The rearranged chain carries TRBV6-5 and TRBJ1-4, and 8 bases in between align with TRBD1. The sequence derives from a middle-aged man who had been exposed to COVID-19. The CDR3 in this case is CASGDRGRSEKLFF. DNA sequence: TGTGCCAGCGGCGACAGGGGCCGAAGTGAAAAACTGTTTTTT.